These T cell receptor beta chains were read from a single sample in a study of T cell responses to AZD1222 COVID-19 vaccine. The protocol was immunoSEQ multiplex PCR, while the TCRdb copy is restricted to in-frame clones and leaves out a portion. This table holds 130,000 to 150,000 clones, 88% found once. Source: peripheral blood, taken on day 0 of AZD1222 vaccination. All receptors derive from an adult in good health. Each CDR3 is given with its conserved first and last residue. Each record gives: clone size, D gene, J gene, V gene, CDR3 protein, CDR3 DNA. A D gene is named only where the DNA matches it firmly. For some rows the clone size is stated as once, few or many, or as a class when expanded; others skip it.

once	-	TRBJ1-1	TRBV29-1	CSVRGPILNTEAFF	TGCAGCGTGCGGGGACCGATCTTGAACACTGAAGCTTTCTTT
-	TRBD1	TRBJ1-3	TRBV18	CASSRDRASGNTIYF	TGTGCCAGCTCGCGGGACAGGGCTTCCGGAAACACCATATATTTT
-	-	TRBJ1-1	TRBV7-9	CASSRRQDEAFF	TGTGCCAGCAGCCGCCGACAGGATGAAGCTTTCTTT
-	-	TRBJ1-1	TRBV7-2	CASSFGGGRMNTEAFF	TGTGCCAGCAGCTTTGGGGGGGGCAGGATGAACACTGAAGCTTTCTTT
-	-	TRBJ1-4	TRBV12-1	CASNENRALELFF	TGTGCCAGCAACGAAAACAGGGCGCTGGAACTGTTTTTT
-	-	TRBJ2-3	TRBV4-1	CASSQLPGTQYF	TGCGCCAGCAGCCAGCTCCCAGGAACGCAGTATTTT
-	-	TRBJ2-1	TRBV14	CASSHRAGEQFF	TGTGCCAGCAGCCACAGGGCCGGTGAGCAGTTCTTC
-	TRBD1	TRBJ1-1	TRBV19	CATNRGWDTEAFF	TGTGCCACCAACAGGGGGTGGGACACTGAAGCTTTCTTT
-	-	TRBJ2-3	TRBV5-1	CASSLEDTQYF	TGCGCCAGCAGCTTAGAAGATACGCAGTATTTT
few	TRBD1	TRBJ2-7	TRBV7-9	CASRQGTYEQYF	TGTGCCAGCCGACAGGGAACCTACGAGCAGTACTTC
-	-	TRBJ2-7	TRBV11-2	CASSLNRRYEQYF	TGTGCCAGCAGCTTAAACAGGCGGTACGAGCAGTACTTC
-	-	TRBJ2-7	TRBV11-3	CASSLDGRGSYEQYF	TGTGCCAGCAGCTTAGATGGGCGCGGATCCTACGAGCAGTACTTC
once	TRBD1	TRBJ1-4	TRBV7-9	CASSGTGRNEKLFF	TGTGCCAGCAGCGGGACAGGGAGGAATGAAAAACTGTTTTTT
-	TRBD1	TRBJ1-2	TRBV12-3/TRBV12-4	CASSFQGAYGYTF	TGTGCCAGCAGTTTTCAGGGGGCGTACGGCTACACCTTC
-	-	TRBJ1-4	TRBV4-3	CASSHGGASGEKLFF	TGCGCCAGCAGCCACGGAGGGGCGAGTGGCGAAAAACTGTTTTTT
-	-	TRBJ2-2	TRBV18	CASSLAEELFF	TGTGCCAGCTCACTTGCGGAGGAGCTGTTTTTT
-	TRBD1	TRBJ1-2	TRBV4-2	CASSQGNRGYGYTF	TGTGCCAGCAGCCAAGGAAACAGGGGATATGGCTACACCTTC
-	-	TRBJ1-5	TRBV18	CASSPGDNQPQHF	TGTGCCAGCTCCCCCGGAGATAATCAGCCCCAGCATTTT
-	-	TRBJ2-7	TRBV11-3	CASSLISSYEQYF	TGTGCCAGCAGCTTGATCAGTTCCTACGAGCAGTACTTC
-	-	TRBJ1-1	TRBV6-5	CASSYLGTEAFF	TGTGCCAGCAGTTACTTAGGAACTGAAGCTTTCTTT
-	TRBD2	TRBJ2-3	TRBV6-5	CATSSGRAVDTQYF	TGTGCCACCTCTAGCGGGAGAGCTGTAGATACGCAGTATTTT
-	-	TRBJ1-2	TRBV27	CASTPSTGSYGYTF	TGTGCCAGCACTCCGTCTACAGGGAGCTATGGCTACACCTTC
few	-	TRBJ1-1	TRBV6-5	CASSYSGGGEAFF	TGTGCCAGCAGTTACTCGGGAGGGGGTGAAGCTTTCTTT
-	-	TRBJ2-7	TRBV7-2	CASSLLRTGGSEQYF	TGTGCCAGCAGCTTACTCCGGACTGGAGGGTCAGAGCAGTACTTC
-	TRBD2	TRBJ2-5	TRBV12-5	CASGLTSGVQETQYF	TGTGCTAGTGGTTTGACTAGCGGGGTCCAAGAGACCCAGTACTTC
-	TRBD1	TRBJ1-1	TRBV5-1	CASSFGQGGTPEAFF	TGCGCCAGCAGCTTCGGACAGGGAGGGACCCCTGAAGCTTTCTTT
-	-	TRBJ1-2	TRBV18	CASSPDLGKGYTF	TGTGCCAGCTCACCGGACCTGGGAAAAGGCTACACCTTC
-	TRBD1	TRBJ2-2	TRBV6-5	CASSGQVGTGELFF	TGTGCCAGCAGCGGACAGGTGGGAACCGGGGAGCTGTTTTTT
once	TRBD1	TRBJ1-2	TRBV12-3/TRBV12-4	CASRGQDGYTF	TGTGCCAGCAGAGGACAGGATGGCTACACCTTC
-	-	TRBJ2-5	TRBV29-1	CSVARTQQETQYF	TGCAGCGTCGCCCGGACACAGCAAGAGACCCAGTACTTC
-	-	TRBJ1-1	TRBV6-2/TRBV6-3	CASSLPPPGQRRTEAFF	TGTGCCAGCAGCCTTCCCCCTCCGGGGCAGAGGAGGACTGAAGCTTTCTTT
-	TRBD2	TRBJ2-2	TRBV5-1	CASSSTSGNTGELFF	TGCGCCAGCAGCTCGACTAGCGGGAACACCGGGGAGCTGTTTTTT
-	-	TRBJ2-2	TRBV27	CASSLIPSSGGELFF	TGTGCCAGCAGTTTAATCCCTAGCTCGGGCGGGGAGCTGTTTTTT
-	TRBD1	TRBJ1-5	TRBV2	CASSEAGGQLNQPQHF	TGTGCCAGCAGTGAAGCGGGGGGACAGTTAAATCAGCCCCAGCATTTT
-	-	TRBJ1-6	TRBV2	CASTTYGGNSPLHF	TGTGCCAGCACTACTTATGGGGGGAATTCACCCCTCCACTTT
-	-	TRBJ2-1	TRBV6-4	CASSDVGGFYNEQFF	TGTGCCAGCAGTGACGTGGGGGGATTTTACAATGAGCAGTTCTTC
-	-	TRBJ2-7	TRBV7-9	CASSFTAYEQYF	TGTGCCAGCAGCTTCACAGCCTACGAGCAGTACTTC
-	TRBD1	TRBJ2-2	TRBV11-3	CASSLTGGWGGELFF	TGTGCCAGCAGCTTAACAGGGGGCTGGGGCGGGGAGCTGTTTTTT
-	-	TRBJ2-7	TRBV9	CASSVGAHSYEQYF	TGTGCCAGCAGCGTAGGGGCCCACTCCTACGAGCAGTACTTC
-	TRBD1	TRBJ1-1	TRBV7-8	CASSSQGGNTEAFF	TGTGCCAGCAGCTCACAGGGGGGGAACACTGAAGCTTTCTTT
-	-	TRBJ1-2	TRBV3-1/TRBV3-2	CASSRAGMRGYTF	TGTGCCAGCAGCCGGGCGGGGATGCGTGGCTACACCTTC